What follows are 14 T cell receptor beta chains derived from one specimen sequenced in a study of response to subunit inactivated influenza vaccine. Using its own MiXCR run on the RT-PCR reads, TCRdb lists one record per CDR3 protein. This sample has 200,000 to 250,000 distinct CDR3 sequences, with approximately 12% found just once. The sequenced sample was non-naive T cells sorted from PBMCs, obtained less than 15 days before vaccination. The receptors derive from a man aged 50 to 60 who received an inactivated influenza vaccine.

Only a few counts were recorded for this clonotype. The chain joins TRBV20-1 to TRBJ2-5; a possible D gene is TRBD2 (5 bases). This CDR3 has 13 amino acids. Germline values: CDR1 DFQATT, CDR2 SNEGSKA (reference sequence). Trimming took 1 base from V and 7 from J, leaving 13 bases between them. CDR3 nucleotides: TGCAGTGCTAGAGGTCTAGCCGAGGGGACCCAGTACTTC. Amino acid sequence: CSARGLAEGTQYF.

A single count supports this clonotype. The V gene is TRBV6-4, the J gene TRBJ1-5; the D is unclear. Germline V gives CDR1 MRHNA, CDR2 SNTAGT. This CDR3 is built from 13 residues. V was pared by 10 bases and J by 7 bases, with 17 bases between. The CDR3 region has the DNA TGTGCCATCAAGTCCGGCGAGATCCAGCCCCAGCATTTT. The encoded protein is CAIKSGEIQPQHF.

This clonotype has only a few counts. The chain joins TRBV7-2 to TRBJ2-1, with 14 bases lining up with TRBD2. The J segment lost 9 bases and the V segment lost 5 bases, leaving 6 bases of the junction unmatched. CDR3 size: 15 residues. The V gene's germline CDR1 is SGHTA and CDR2 FQGNSA. The CDR3 sequence: CASSPRTSGGSEQFF. CDR3 nucleotides: TGTGCCAGCAGCCCCCGGACTAGCGGGGGGAGTGAGCAGTTCTTC.

This rearrangement joins TRBV7-9 to TRBJ1-2; 7 bases align to TRBD1. This CDR3 is built from 14 residues. Germline V lookup: CDR1 SEHNR, CDR2 FQNEAQ (reference sequence). Unmatched junction bases numbered 10, after V lost 5 bases and J lost 7 bases. The CDR3 region is CASSPTGFDAGYTF. The CDR3 DNA is TGTGCCAGCAGCCCGACAGGGTTTGACGCTGGCTACACCTTC.

The sample holds a few counts of this clonotype. This chain connects TRBV4-3 to TRBJ2-2; D is ambiguous. Germline lookup yields CDR1 LGHNA and CDR2 YSLEER. V lost 0 bases, J lost 4 bases, and 6 bases lay in between. This CDR3 region has 14 residues. CDR3 amino acids: CASSQEALTGELFF. CDR3 DNA: TGCGCCAGCAGCCAAGAGGCCCTCACCGGGGAGCTGTTTTTT.

The table lists this clonotype with many counts. The chain carries TRBV5-6 and TRBJ2-5; D remains unclear. The ends were cut back, 5 bases at V and 4 bases at J, with 6 bases in the middle. This CDR3 comprises 11 residues. Germline CDR1 SGHDT, CDR2 YYEEEE. CDR3: CASSYLETQYF. The CDR3 DNA follows: TGTGCCAGCAGTTATTTAGAGACCCAGTACTTC. The whole variable domain, filled in from reference TRBV5-6 and TRBJ2-5, reads DAGVTQSPTHLIKTRGQQVTLRCSPKSGHDTVSWYQQALGQGPQFIFQYYEEEERQRGNFPDRFSGHQFPNYSSELNVNALLLGDSALYLCASSYLETQYFGPGTRLLVL.

The chain recombines TRBV12-3 or TRBV12-4 with TRBJ1-1; maybe TRBD1 (6 bases). Between the trimmed V and J ends, which lost 10 bases and 4 bases, there was a span of 19 bases. The CDR3 runs 14 residues. Here the CDR3 reads CATNPGQRGTEAFF. The CDR3 nucleotides are TGTGCCACCAACCCAGGACAGAGGGGCACTGAAGCTTTCTTT.

V gene TRBV5-1 combines with J gene TRBJ1-2, with 10 bases aligning to TRBD1. With V trimmed by 1 base and J by 5 bases, 11 bases remained unmatched. The CDR3 covers 17 residues. Per germline, CDR1 SGHRS and CDR2 YFSETQ. DNA for the CDR3: TGCGCCAGCAGCTTGACCGGGACAGGGGCCTTAAGTTATGGCTACACCTTC. It encodes CASSLTGTGALSYGYTF.

This chain connects TRBV19 to TRBJ2-2; the D gene is possibly TRBD2 (6 bases). The CDR3 totals 13 residues. Germline V lookup: CDR1 LNHDA, CDR2 SQIVND (reference sequence). V lost 7 bases and J lost 7, with 13 bases in between. The CDR3 nucleotides read TGTGCCAGTACGGGCCCCGGGGGCGGGGAGCTGTTTTTT. Translated, it gives CASTGPGGGELFF.

V is TRBV30 and J is TRBJ1-5, with unresolved D. CDR3 length: 13 amino acids. Per germline, CDR1 GTSNPN and CDR2 SVGIG (reference sequence). Trimming took 0 bases from V and 0 from J, leaving 3 bases between them. The CDR3 spells CAWSVDSNQPQHF. DNA for the CDR3: TGTGCCTGGAGTGTAGATAGCAATCAGCCCCAGCATTTT.

The rearrangement links TRBV6-1 to TRBJ1-2, with 8 bases identical to TRBD1. This CDR3 is built from 14 residues. Germline V gene sequence: CDR1 MNHNS, CDR2 SASEGT. J was trimmed by 3 bases and V by 7 bases; bases with no gene match: 7. The CDR3 loop is CASNTGGVDYGYTF. The DNA of the CDR3 is TGTGCCAGCAATACAGGGGGTGTGGACTATGGCTACACCTTC.

This chain uses TRBV6-5 with TRBJ1-2, with a tentative D call TRBD1 (6 bases). Germline CDR1 and CDR2: MNHEY and SVGAGI. The CDR3 runs 12 residues. V was shortened by 0 bases and J by 8 bases, with 7 bases between the two germline ends. DNA of the CDR3: TGTGCCAGCAGTTACTCAACAGGGGGCTACACCTTC. Protein product: CASSYSTGGYTF.

This clonotype was counted ten times or more. The V gene is TRBV28, the J gene TRBJ2-1; TRBD2 matches 11 bases. From germline, CDR1 is MDHEN and CDR2 SYDVKM. The CDR3 loop spans 16 amino acids. V was pared by 9 bases and J by 8 bases, with 15 bases of the junction left unmatched. Here the CDR3 reads CASTPSGTSGTHEQFF. Written as DNA, the CDR3 is TGTGCCAGTACGCCCTCCGGGACTAGCGGAACCCATGAGCAGTTCTTC.

The chain uses TRBV29-1 and TRBJ2-1; 8 bases are shared with TRBD2. In germline, CDR1 is SQVTM, CDR2 ANQGSEA. The V gene end was trimmed by 7 bases and the J gene end by 3 bases; junction bases not matched to a gene: 5. The CDR3 length is 13 residues. The CDR3 is CSGRLAGYNEQFF. The CDR3 DNA is TGCAGCGGTCGTCTAGCGGGCTACAATGAGCAGTTCTTC.